This TCR beta chain emerged from a study of T-cell memory formation after mild COVID-19. About the study: Largely, the TCR clusters proved donor specific.

Turning to this clonotype: Its antigen is not known.

TCR alpha and TCR beta cDNA libraries carrying sample barcodes and UMIs came from 5'RACE with constant-segment primers. A single record per CDR3 protein comes from TCRdb applying MiXCR to the 5' RACE reads. The sample has 270,000 or so distinct CDR3 sequences; roughly 17% are singletons. Regarding the study as a whole: Day 15 to 85 contracting clones showed balanced CD4/CD8; day 15 to 37 expanders favored CD4+. Some SARS-CoV-2-responding clones were already detected in memory before infection.

The J segment lost 5 bases and the V segment lost 6 bases, leaving 7 bases of the junction unmatched. From germline, CDR1 is MNHNS and CDR2 SASEGT. The CDR3 is made up of 15 amino acids. The chain carries TRBV6-1 and TRBJ1-5, with 10 bases fitting TRBD1. The sequence came from a man younger than 30 who had mild COVID-19 (a few samples of this study predate the infection). Cell type and time point are not known. The sample comprised PBMCs or a T cell subset sorted from them (not recorded which). Here the CDR3 reads CASREGQGWYQPQHF. DNA of the CDR3: TGTGCCAGCAGGGAGGGACAGGGGTGGTATCAGCCCCAGCATTTT.